This T cell receptor beta chain was observed in a study of shared clonotypes between healthy human individuals. This table comes from immunoSEQ multiplex PCR, and its TCRdb copy is limited to in-frame clones, with some not included. The table shows approximately 500,000 clones, with approximately 95% occurring only once. To note about this clone: Its antigen is not identified.

Findings of the study overall: The generation probabilities recorded for non-shared clonotypes fell below those of clonotypes shared by all four donors.

Trimming cost V 6 bases and J 4 bases; bases outside gene matches: 9. The CDR3 totals 15 residues. CDR1 is MDHEN and CDR2 is SYDVKM in the germline V gene. The chain links TRBV28 to TRBJ1-2; TRBD1 matches at 9 bases. This receptor was identified in a woman aged 25 to 39 in good health. The specimen was naive CD4+ T cells sorted from blood. Noted subset: CD45RA+ positively selected. Here the CDR3 reads CASSIPATGGYGYTF. The CDR3 DNA follows: TGTGCCAGCAGCATACCTGCGACAGGGGGCTATGGCTACACCTTC.